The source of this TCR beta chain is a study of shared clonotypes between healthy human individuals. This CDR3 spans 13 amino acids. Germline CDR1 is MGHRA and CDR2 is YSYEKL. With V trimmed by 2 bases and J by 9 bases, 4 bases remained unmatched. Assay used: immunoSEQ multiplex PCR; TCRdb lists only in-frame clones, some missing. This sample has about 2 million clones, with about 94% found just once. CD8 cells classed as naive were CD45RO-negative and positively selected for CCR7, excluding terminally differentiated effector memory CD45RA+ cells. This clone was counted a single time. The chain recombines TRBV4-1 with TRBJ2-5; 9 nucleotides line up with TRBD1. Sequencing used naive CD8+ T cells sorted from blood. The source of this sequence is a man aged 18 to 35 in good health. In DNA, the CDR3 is TGCGCCAGCAGCCAAACAGGGGGCGAGGCCCAGTACTTC. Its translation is CASSQTGGEAQYF.